This T cell receptor (beta chain) was found in a study of T cell responses to AZD1222 COVID-19 vaccine (dated by TCRdb to the early 2020s). For the study in its entirety: A total of under 250 trial participants underwent TCR sequencing, of whom roughly 210 had received two doses of AZD1222 and 26 had received two doses of the MenACWY control vaccine. Trial participants were enrolled by age into subgroups of 18-55, 56-69 and 70-plus years, and about 150, 27 and 61 TCR-sequenced participants, respectively, were included in these subgroups.

From cysteine to phenylalanine, the CDR3 is 14 amino acids long. Only the CDR3 DNA stays, 42 bases, in frame from base 1. V loses 4 bases of germline sequence and J loses 6 bases, and the interval between the two ends is 13 bases. The CDR1 and CDR2 encoded by the germline V gene are MGHRA and YSYEKL. The CDR3 regions of human TCRbeta chains were subjected to immunosequencing. In the authors' own workflow: TCRs in the repertoires were compared against a reference library of SARS-CoV-2-specific TCRs that had been generated with the MIRA antigen-specificity platform. Breadth meant the fraction of unique TCRs that were SARS-CoV-2-associated, whereas depth meant the fraction of total T cells that were SARS-CoV-2-associated. Using the MIRA data, each spike-specific TCR was assigned both to the spike region to which the TCR was reactive and to a CD4 or CD8 class. Log10-transformed breadth and depth values were compared by one-way ANOVA with Sidak's multiple comparisons tests. TCRdb retrieved this table from immuneACCESS and kept in-frame rearrangements only. Not all clones are present; in checked studies, unresolved V genes account for under half, and no reason is known for the remainder. V and J calls and clone size are those listed in that table; D and trimming were worked out from the DNA. In all, the sample holds around 140,000 clones, and around nine tenths of those were seen once. Under 2% of the sample is taken by the ten largest.

What this sample's time point label stands for: about 28 days (+/-7) after the second vaccine dose. AZD1222 recipients whose second dose came at about 4 weeks and those whose second dose came at about 12 weeks were combined into one group, since spike-specific TCR depth and breadth did not differ between the two schedules. The vaccinee samples were drawn from two UK trials, COV001 and COV002, one of which was a single-blind randomized controlled phase 2/3 trial testing AZD1222 (ChAdOx1 nCoV-19) in healthy adults. Trial participant PBMC samples were collected at day 0 and day 28 after the second dose for TCRbeta chain sequencing. The count of this clone is one. Its antigen is not yet known. Per-nucleotide qualities are absent, and no much larger clonotype sits a single base away. The paper as a whole reports these results and caveats: CD4 TCRs associated with the vaccine covered the entire spike protein, and the dominant responses were in regions 160-218 and 743-854. No day 14 peak-response samples were available, so repertoires were characterized only after the peak T cell response. Epitopes outside the regions mutated in the B.1.351 and B.1.1.7 variants were reportedly recognized by nearly half of the unique spike-specific TCRs. The 56-69-year group was small, and its depth increase did not reach significance, likely because of low power. Only five or six AZD1222 recipients were SARS-CoV-2 seropositive at baseline, limiting conclusions about previously exposed vaccinees. Spike-specific TCR breadth and depth rose significantly after two AZD1222 doses compared with day 0 and with MenACWY recipients. Most participants were white British and females outnumbered males, and the authors suggested that clonal diversity may have been underestimated.

The chain is encoded by TRBV4-1 joined to TRBJ2-1, and the D gene may be TRBD2, 5 bases matching. The sample consisted of peripheral blood, taken 28 days after the second AZD1222 dose. This sequence originates from an adult who received the AZD1222 COVID-19 vaccine. This receptor carries the CDR3 CASSRLASLNEQFF. The sequence in DNA is TGCGCCAGCAGCCGGCTAGCCTCCCTCAATGAGCAGTTCTTC.